The present T cell receptor beta chain was sequenced within a study of cytomegalovirus exposure and HLA in healthy donors (dated by TCRdb to 2015 to 2018). About the investigation overall: A later analysis indicated that the 120 or so validation repertoires were generated on the platform also employed for the approximately 690 repertoires of the first cohort. The study aimed to test whether signatures of past pathogen exposure could be identified by cataloging public T cell receptors. A separate validation cohort of 90 to 150 different subjects was used in addition to the roughly 700-subject first cohort. The study combined high-throughput TCR immunosequencing, statistical association of individual TCRs with disease status, and machine learning to predict cytomegalovirus infection status.

The donors belonged to the validation cohort of about 120 subjects, which was separate from the roughly 700-subject first cohort. Library generation was performed with the immunoSEQ multiplex PCR assay. In the source study's methods: A statistical classification framework was developed to diagnose cytomegalovirus status using the catalog of TCR beta chain sequences. Not all clones reach the TCRdb copy of this immuneACCESS table, which keeps in-frame sequences only. Checked studies attribute under half of the gap to unresolved V genes and leave the rest unexplained. Clonal size and the V and J genes are those of that table, whereas D and trimming came from the DNA. In all, the sample holds under 50,000 clones, and around 94% of those were seen once. The ten biggest clones cover around 8% of the sample. The research as a whole found: The classifier was reported to diagnose cytomegalovirus status with high specificity and sensitivity in both the original and validation cohorts. Of the cluster scores, roughly 95% were above 0 in a later analysis, which found that TCRs clustered in the first cohort also tended to co-occur in the 95 to 150 validation repertoires. The study gave a list of roughly 150 TCR beta chains associated with cytomegalovirus. Most TCR sequences were seen in very few donors, while some public TCRs were found in many individuals. The authors suggested that the approach could potentially be generalized to other disease states and immunological phenotypes. All 120 or so repertoires were used to score co-occurrence in the validation cohort in a later analysis, because that analysis had no HLA typing for the cohort. In vitro tests confirmed that a few of the cytomegalovirus-associated TCR beta chains recognize cytomegalovirus antigens.

Concerning this clone itself: There is no known antigen for this receptor. Qualities for individual bases were not recorded, and no much larger clone is one base off.

V is pruned by 4 bases and J by 1 base, leaving 7 bases of the junction without a gene match. The germline V gene yields SGDLS for CDR1 and YYNGEE for CDR2. The CDR3 sequence holds 17 residues, the cysteine and phenylalanine included. Only the CDR3 portion is preserved as DNA: 51 bases, with reading frame beginning at the first base. Recombination linked TRBV9 to TRBJ2-3; 12 of the junction bases match TRBD2. Sequenced material: PBMCs. The clonotype comes from a woman aged 18-30 years in good health and CMV-seropositive. The DNA sequence is TGTGCCAGCAGCAAAGGACTAGCGGGGAGGGGCACAGATACGCAGTATTTT. This codes for CASSKGLAGRGTDTQYF.